This T cell receptor beta chain was found in a study of glioma-infiltrating T cells. Study-level background: Dexamethasone exposure before glioma surgery was limited to six or fewer days.

CDR3 length: 19 amino acids. Germline V gene sequence: CDR1 MDHEN, CDR2 SYDVKM. V was shortened by 6 bases and J by 5 bases, with 29 bases between the two germline ends. Amplification of TCR alpha and beta CDR3 regions from RNA used iRepertoire nested multiplex PCR. TCRdb fed the multiplex PCR reads into MiXCR, producing one record per CDR3 protein. The table lists 300,000 to 450,000 distinct CDR3 sequences, roughly two fifths of them singletons. V gene TRBV28 combines with J gene TRBJ2-1, with D perhaps matching TRBD1 or TRBD2 (6 bases each). Sequenced input: glioma tissue, nonneoplastic brain tissue, or PBMCs (not recorded which). The origin of this receptor is a human donor with low-grade glioma or glioblastoma, undergoing nonglioma brain surgery, or in good health (not recorded which). DNA of the CDR3: TGTGCCAGCAGCTTAGGGCCATCGGGGGCCTATAGACTAGACAATGAGCAGTTCTTC. Translated, it gives CASSLGPSGAYRLDNEQFF.